These 25 T cell receptor beta chains were all obtained from the same sample, sequenced in a study of tumor-infiltrating lymphocytes in primary liver carcinoma (dated by TCRdb to the late 2010s). Sequencer: Illumina HiSeq 2500. A constant-region primer and ProtoScript II reverse transcriptase were used to reverse-transcribe TCRbeta-specific cDNA from 500 ng total RNA. The TCRbeta libraries were prepared through three rounds of nested multiplex PCR following a slightly modified ARM-PCR procedure. The first two PCR rounds used multiplex TRBV1-TRBV30 forward primers with a Cbeta reverse primer, each for about 9 cycles. TCRdb applied fastp at Q25 and MiXCR to the public reads, then kept only in-frame beta chains. Merged by CDR3 protein, the rows form single entries marked with the most common genes and DNA. The sample table holds 65,000 to 80,000 distinct CDR3 sequences, of which over 60% were seen once. About 27% of the sample goes to the ten largest clones.

Total RNA and DNA were co-extracted from about 19-30 mg of bulk tissue with the AllPrep DNA/RNA mini kit, without cell sorting. The sequenced sample was liver tumor tissue from sampling region 4. The cell subset or site tag for this specimen amounts to: tumor region T4, right-lateral pole. The receptors originated from a man aged 40-55 years with primary liver carcinoma and hepatitis B virus infection.

As to this clonotype: Germline and junction disagree at one end, which may indicate a read error. V gene TRBV11-2 combines with J gene TRBJ2-3; either TRBD1 or TRBD2 may fit D (5 bases each). CDR1 is SGHAT and CDR2 is FQNNGV in the germline V gene. The CDR3 covers 16 residues. CDR3 sequence reads: CASSLVVGDLTDTQYF. The CDR3 nucleotides are TGTGCCAGCAGCTTAGTTGTGGGGGACCTCACAGATACGCAATATTTT.

The rearrangement links TRBV29-1 to TRBJ1-2; D is uncertain. Germline V gene lookup returns CDR1 SQVTM and CDR2 ANQGSEA. The CDR3 totals 13 residues. V was cut by 3 bases and J by 9 bases, with 17 bases left in between. CDR3 sequence reads: CSVEAPGVGRYTF. Here the CDR3 DNA reads TGCAGCGTTGAGGCACCAGGAGTTGGTCGCTACACCTTC.

The rearrangement uses TRBV14 and TRBJ2-5; D is unresolved. Trimming shortened V by 6 bases and J by 5 bases, and 13 bases separated the two germline ends. Per the germline V gene, CDR1 is SGHDN and CDR2 is FVKESK. The CDR3 has 13 amino acids. CDR3 coding DNA: TGTGCCAGCAGGCTGGGTCGTTTGGAGACCCAGTACTTC. Translated: CASRLGRLETQYF.

This clonotype is categorized as medium-sized. The chain carries TRBV29-1 and TRBJ2-2; TRBD2 agrees at 12 bases. Germline CDR1 reads SQVTM; CDR2 reads ANQGSEA. The CDR3 loop spans 17 amino acids. V was clipped by 5 bases and J by 3 bases; unmatched bases: 10. CDR3 in amino acids: CSVLAGGPAAYTGELFF. CDR3 nucleotide sequence: TGCAGCGTTCTAGCGGGAGGGCCCGCTGCGTACACCGGGGAGCTGTTTTTT.

Remarks on this clonotype: The CDR3 ends on some other residue instead of the conserved phenylalanine or tryptophan, so this is likely a read error. The chain employs TRBV11-2 and TRBJ2-1; D is uncertain. The CDR3 is 16 residues long. CDR1 and CDR2 (germline): SGHAT, FQNNGV. Trimming took off 3 bases at V and 9 bases at J, with 21 bases between the two ends. Here the CDR3 DNA reads TGTGCCAGCAGCTTGGATATCCGATTAGCCATGGGTGAGCAGTTCTAC. The encoded protein is CASSLDIRLAMGEQFY.

This chain links TRBV6-5 with TRBJ2-7, with D possibly called TRBD1 or TRBD2 (5 bases each). This CDR3 contains 15 residues. With 2 bases removed from V and 4 bases from J, the gap between germline ends came to 15 bases. Germline lookup yields CDR1 MNHEY and CDR2 SVGAGI. CDR3 residues: CASSYRDPRPYEQYF. CDR3 coding DNA: TGTGCCAGCAGTTACCGGGACCCCAGACCATACGAGCAGTACTTC.

A word on this clonotype: This CDR3 fails to terminate in the conserved phenylalanine or tryptophan, so it likely reflects a read error. The CDR3 sequence is CSVDGTGAQETQYI. CDR3 sequence (DNA): TGCAGCGTTGATGGGACAGGGGCCCAGGAAACCCAGTACATC. This chain uses TRBV29-1 with TRBJ2-5; 10 nucleotides match TRBD1. The ends lost 3 bases at V and 8 bases at J; junction bases unmatched: 9. Germline V lookup: CDR1 SQVTM, CDR2 ANQGSEA. The CDR3 loop spans 14 amino acids.

The V gene is TRBV29-1, the J gene TRBJ1-1; D is unresolved. The CDR3 spans 14 residues. From germline, CDR1 is SQVTM and CDR2 ANQGSEA. With 3 bases removed from V and 1 base from J, the gap between germline ends came to 12 bases. CDR3 DNA: TGCAGCGTTGACGATGGTACCAGGAACACTGAAGCTTTCTTT. Encoded protein: CSVDDGTRNTEAFF.

This clonotype was recorded a few times. The chain joins TRBV9 to TRBJ1-2; no clear D. V lost 0 bases, J lost 0 bases, and 6 bases lay in between. Germline assignment: CDR1 SGDLS and CDR2 YYNGEE. The CDR3 is 14 amino acids. The CDR3 here is CASSVGPANYGYTF. CDR3 nucleotide sequence: TGTGCCAGCAGCGTAGGTCCTGCTAACTATGGCTACACCTTC.

This clonotype was recorded many times. This sequence may be a read error, since a much larger clone differs from it by one base. This chain joins TRBV29-1 and TRBJ2-1, with 7 bases matching TRBD1. CDR1 and CDR2 from the germline V gene are SQVTM and ANQGSEA. The CDR3 is 14 residues long. The CDR3 DNA reads TGCAACGTTGAAGGCCGGGGACAGTACAATGAGCAGTTCTTC. It is translated as CNVEGRGQYNEQFF.

This chain joins TRBV7-8 and TRBJ2-1; 10 bases match TRBD2. The CDR3 has 15 residues. CDR1 is SGHVS, CDR2 FQNEAQ, per germline. This CDR3 reads CPNSKRGLADNEQFF. The CDR3 bases are TGTCCCAACAGTAAAAGAGGACTAGCGGACAATGAGCAGTTCTTC.

Note on this clonotype: The CDR3 does not end in the conserved phenylalanine or tryptophan, so this is likely a read error. The chain links TRBV11-2 to TRBJ2-5, with D unresolved. The CDR3 is made up of 16 amino acids. Germline loops: CDR1 SGHAT, CDR2 FQNNGV. The CDR3 DNA is TGCGTCAGCAGATCCCGGAACTCGGCCCACCAAGAGACCCAGTACTCC. Its translation: CVSRSRNSAHQETQYS.

This clonotype showed up many times. The chain recombines TRBV6-6 with TRBJ2-5; D may correspond to TRBD1 or TRBD2 (6 bases each). The CDR3 is 15 amino acids. V was trimmed by 6 bases and J by 5 bases, leaving 19 bases between them. CDR1 MNHNY and CDR2 SVGAGI come from the germline V gene (reference sequence). The CDR3 nucleotides are TGTGCCAGCAGCTGGGGGGCGGACGGTAGGGAGACCCAGTACTTC. The encoded protein is CASSWGADGRETQYF.

The chain couples TRBV24-1 to TRBJ2-2; no definite D call. CDR3 length: 16 residues. V was trimmed by 6 bases and J by 2 bases, leaving 15 bases between them. The germline gives CDR1 KGHDR, CDR2 SFDVKD. Here the CDR3 DNA reads TGTGCCACCAGTAAGGAAGCGCCAGCAAACACCGGGGAGCTGTTTTTT. Amino acid sequence: CATSKEAPANTGELFF.

Comment on this clonotype: No conserved phenylalanine or tryptophan is present at the end of the CDR3, so a read error is the likely explanation. V usage is TRBV11-1 and J usage is TRBJ2-7; D is perhaps TRBD2 (6 bases). Per the germline V gene, CDR1 is SGHAT and CDR2 is FQDESV (reference sequence). This CDR3 region has 15 residues. V was pared by 9 bases and J by 6 bases, with 24 bases between. This CDR3 is CASSLGGAISCEQYL. DNA for the CDR3: TGTGCCAGTAGTCTTGGAGGGGCCATCAGCTGCGAGCAGTACTTA.

V usage is TRBV6-1 and J usage is TRBJ2-5; TRBD2 agrees at 7 bases. Germline V gene data show CDR1 as MNHNS and CDR2 as SASEGT. Trimming cost V 3 bases and J 9 bases; bases outside gene matches: 4. The length of the CDR3 is 12 residues. DNA for the CDR3: TGTGCCAGCAGTGATAGTCGGGAGGCCCAGTACTTC. This encodes CASSDSREAQYF.

This clonotype has a single count. The V gene is TRBV10-2, the J gene TRBJ2-7; a weak D match, TRBD1 (6 bases). CDR1 and CDR2 (germline): WSHSY, SAAADI. This CDR3 contains 14 residues. The CDR3 region is CTSADAGASYEQYF. CDR3 nucleotides: TGCACTTCCGCCGATGCAGGGGCTTCCTACGAGCAGTACTTC.

In regard to this clonotype: Mismatch with germline at one junction end may stem from a read error. The chain is built from TRBV29-1 and TRBJ1-2; D is unresolved. There are 13 residues in the CDR3. CDR1 SQVTM and CDR2 ANQGSEA come from the germline V gene. The CDR3 is CSVVLTQSYSYTF. CDR3 coding DNA: TGCAGCGTCGTTCTGACCCAAAGCTATAGCTACACCTTC.

The sample holds many counts of this clonotype. V is TRBV6-6 and J is TRBJ2-7; TRBD2 agrees at 16 bases. Germline V lookup: CDR1 MNHNY, CDR2 SVGAGI (reference sequence). V was clipped by 4 bases and J by 6 bases; unmatched bases: 9. The CDR3 loop spans 17 amino acids. The CDR3 here is CASSSSGLAGGPGEQYF. CDR3 coding DNA: TGTGCCAGCAGTTCATCGGGACTAGCGGGAGGGCCGGGCGAGCAGTACTTC.

The chain links TRBV29-1 to TRBJ1-2; D gene unclear. Trimming left V 8 bases short and J 5 bases short, with 15 bases between. CDR1 and CDR2 from the germline V gene are SQVTM and ANQGSEA. This CDR3 comprises 12 residues. CDR3 bases: TGCAGCATCGAAGTTGGCGGATATGGCTACACCTTC. Its protein product is CSIEVGGYGYTF.

In the case of this clonotype: With a much larger clone just one base away, this may be a read error. The J gene is TRBJ2-1, the V gene TRBV7-9; D possibly corresponds to TRBD2 (7 bases). Germline V gene lookup returns CDR1 SEHNR and CDR2 FQNEAQ (reference sequence). This CDR3 has 16 amino acids. In DNA form, the CDR3 reads TGTGTCAGCAGCGGGGAACAGGGCCCCTCCTACAATGAGCAGTTCTTC. Amino acids: CVSSGEQGPSYNEQFF.

This clonotype was counted ten times or more. The rearrangement links TRBV29-1 to TRBJ1-1; D is undetermined. Trimming took 5 bases from V and 1 from J, leaving 5 bases between them. Per the germline V gene, CDR1 is SQVTM and CDR2 is ANQGSEA. This CDR3 spans 11 amino acids. CDR3 sequence reads: CSVFTNTEAFF. CDR3 coding DNA: TGCAGCGTTTTCACGAACACTGAAGCTTTCTTT.

A remark on this clonotype: The junction and the germline gene differ at one end; a read error may be behind it. J is TRBJ2-4 and V is TRBV7-9; D perhaps matches TRBD1 (5 bases). The CDR3 length is 12 residues. Germline V lookup: CDR1 SEHNR, CDR2 FQNEAQ (reference sequence). The CDR3 here is CTSSQGGNIQYF. The CDR3 nucleotides read TGTACCAGCAGCCAGGGTGGGAACATTCAGTACTTC. Filled out from reference TRBV7-9 and TRBJ2-4, the complete variable domain reads DTGVSQNPRHKITKRGQNVTFRCDPISEHNRLYWYRQTLGQGPEFLTYFQNEAQLEKSRLLSDRFSAERPKGSFSTLEIQRTEQGDSAMYLCTSSQGGNIQYFGAGTRLSVL.

Turning to this clonotype: A much bigger clone sits one base away, suggesting this may be a read error. The V gene is TRBV5-4, the J gene TRBJ1-1; D is uncertain. Germline CDR1 SGHNT, CDR2 YYREEE (reference sequence). The CDR3 totals 15 residues. The CDR3 DNA is TGTGCCAGCAGCTTGGAGTTGAGCATGAACACTGTAGCTTTCTTT. Translation gives CASSLELSMNTVAFF.

The V gene is TRBV11-3, the J gene TRBJ2-1; a weak D match, TRBD2 (5 bases). The V gene's germline CDR1 is SGHNT and CDR2 YENEEA. This CDR3 contains 13 residues. CDR3 nucleotides: TGTGGTAGCTGCTTAGGACTTTCAAATGAGCAGTTCTTC. Translation gives CGSCLGLSNEQFF.